This T cell receptor beta chain was captured by sequencing in a study of blood T cell repertoires in COVID-19. What the recovered Cohort 3 donors had was two negative PCRs, clearance, or symptom resolution. Deletions cut 6 bases from V and 8 bases from J, with 22 bases between. Looked up from germline, CDR1 is SNHLY and CDR2 is FYNNEI. The CDR3 has 15 residues. TCRdb's copy holds only in-frame clones and misses some; the assay was immunoSEQ multiplex PCR. The data hold 300,000 or so clones, with about 90% observed a single time. The TCR sequence derives from a woman aged 25 to 39 who had recovered from COVID-19. The genes are TRBV2 and TRBJ1-2; D gene uncertain. Material: PBMCs or T cells enriched from blood (not recorded which). CDR3 loop: CASRMVGGVSVGYTF. In nucleotides, the CDR3 is TGTGCCAGCAGGATGGTTGGCGGGGTAAGCGTCGGCTACACCTTC.